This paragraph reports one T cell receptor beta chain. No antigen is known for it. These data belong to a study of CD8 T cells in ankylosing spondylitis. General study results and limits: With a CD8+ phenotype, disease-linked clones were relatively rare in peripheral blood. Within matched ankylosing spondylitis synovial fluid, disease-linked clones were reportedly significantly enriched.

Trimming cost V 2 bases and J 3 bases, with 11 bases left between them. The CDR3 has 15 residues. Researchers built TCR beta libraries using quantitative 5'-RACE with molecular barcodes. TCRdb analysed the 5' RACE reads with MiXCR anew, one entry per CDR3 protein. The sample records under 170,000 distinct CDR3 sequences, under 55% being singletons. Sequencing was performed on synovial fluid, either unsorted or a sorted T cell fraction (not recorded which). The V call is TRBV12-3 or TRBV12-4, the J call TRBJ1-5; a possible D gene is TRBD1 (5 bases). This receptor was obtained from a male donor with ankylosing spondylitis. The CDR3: CASSLFAGINQPQHF. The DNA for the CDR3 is TGTGCCAGCAGTTTATTCGCAGGGATCAATCAGCCCCAGCATTTT.